The clone carrying this T cell receptor (beta chain) has ten or more counts. This CDR3 is built from 17 residues. J was trimmed by 6 bases and V by 1 base; bases with no gene match: 8. The data are from a study of T cells in Graves' hyperthyroidism and ophthalmopathy. Amplification targeted TCR beta CDR3 regions from RNA transcripts. The HTBI set primed first-round TCR CDR3 RT-PCR. One entry per CDR3 protein results from TCRdb running MiXCR on the multiplex PCR reads. The sample shows hundreds of thousands of distinct CDR3 sequences, over 12% of them seen only once. This sequence was found in a man between 45 and 60 years old with Graves' ophthalmopathy. This chain uses TRBV12-3 or TRBV12-4 with TRBJ2-1, with 11 bases lining up with TRBD2. What was sequenced was blood. CDR3 in amino acids: CASSLGMGLAVGNEQFF. CDR3 coding DNA: TGTGCCAGCAGTTTAGGGATGGGACTAGCGGTCGGCAATGAGCAGTTCTTC.